The subject of this entry is one TCR beta chain. Its antigen is unknown. The entry originates in a study of cytomegalovirus exposure and HLA in healthy donors. Study-level findings and limits: That first-cohort TCR clusters tended to co-occur in the 95 to 150 validation repertoires was found in a later analysis. In vitro experiments confirmed that a few CMV-associated chains were specific for CMV antigens.

V lost 1 base to trimming and J lost 7 bases; unmatched junction nucleotides: 8. This CDR3 region has 16 residues. Germline assignment: CDR1 SGHVS and CDR2 FQNEAQ. The repertoire was sequenced with immunoSEQ multiplex PCR; TCRdb's copy has only in-frame clones and lacks some. The sample includes roughly 200,000 clones, about 80% of them seen just once. The sequenced material came from PBMCs. The sequence was obtained from a young woman in good health and CMV-seropositive. The V and J genes are TRBV7-8 and TRBJ2-3; 10 bases map to TRBD2. This CDR3 is CASSLVLLAGLYTQYF. CDR3 nucleotides: TGTGCCAGCAGCTTAGTTTTACTAGCGGGGTTATATACGCAGTATTTT.